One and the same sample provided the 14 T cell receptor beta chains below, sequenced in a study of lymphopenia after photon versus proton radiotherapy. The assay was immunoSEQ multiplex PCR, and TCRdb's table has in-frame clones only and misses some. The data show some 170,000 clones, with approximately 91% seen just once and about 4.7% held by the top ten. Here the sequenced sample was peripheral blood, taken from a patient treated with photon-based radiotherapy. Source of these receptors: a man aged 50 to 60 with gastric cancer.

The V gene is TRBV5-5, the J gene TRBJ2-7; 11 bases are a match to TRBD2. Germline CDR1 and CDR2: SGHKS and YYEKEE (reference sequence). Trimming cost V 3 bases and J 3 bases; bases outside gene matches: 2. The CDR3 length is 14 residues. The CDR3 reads CASSSTSGGYEQYF. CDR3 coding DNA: TGTGCCAGCAGCTCAACTAGCGGGGGCTACGAGCAGTACTTC.

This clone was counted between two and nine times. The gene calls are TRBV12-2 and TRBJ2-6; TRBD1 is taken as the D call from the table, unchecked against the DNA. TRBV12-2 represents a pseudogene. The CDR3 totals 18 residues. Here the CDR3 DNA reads TGTGCAAGTCGCATGTGGGCCTCCACACAAAGTCGGGCCAACGTCCTGACTTTC. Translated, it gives CASRMWASTQSRANVLTF.

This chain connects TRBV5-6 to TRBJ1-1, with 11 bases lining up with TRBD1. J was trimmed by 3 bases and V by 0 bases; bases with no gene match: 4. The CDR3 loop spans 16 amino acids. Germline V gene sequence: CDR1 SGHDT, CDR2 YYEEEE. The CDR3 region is CASSLVGTGGYTEAFF. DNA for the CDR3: TGTGCCAGCAGCTTGGTGGGGACAGGGGGGTACACTGAAGCTTTCTTT.

CDR3 in amino acids: CASSFQREDNEQFF. CDR3 DNA: TGTGCCAGCAGTTTCCAGCGGGAGGATAATGAGCAGTTCTTC. The rearrangement joins TRBV28 to TRBJ2-1; 9 bases are a match to TRBD2. V shed 3 bases, J shed 7 bases, and the junction held 4 bases outside the gene matches. The CDR3 runs 14 residues. Germline V gene data show CDR1 as MDHEN and CDR2 as SYDVKM.

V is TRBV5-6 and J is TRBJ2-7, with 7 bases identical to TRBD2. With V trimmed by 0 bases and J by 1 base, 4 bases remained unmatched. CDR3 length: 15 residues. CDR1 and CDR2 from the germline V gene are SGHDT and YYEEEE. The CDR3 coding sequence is TGTGCCAGCAGCTTGGATCCGGGACTATCCTACGAGCAGTACTTC. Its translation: CASSLDPGLSYEQYF. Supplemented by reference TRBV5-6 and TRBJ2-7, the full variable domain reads DAGVTQSPTHLIKTRGQQVTLRCSPKSGHDTVSWYQQALGQGPQFIFQYYEEEERQRGNFPDRFSGHQFPNYSSELNVNALLLGDSALYLCASSLDPGLSYEQYFGPGTRLTVT.

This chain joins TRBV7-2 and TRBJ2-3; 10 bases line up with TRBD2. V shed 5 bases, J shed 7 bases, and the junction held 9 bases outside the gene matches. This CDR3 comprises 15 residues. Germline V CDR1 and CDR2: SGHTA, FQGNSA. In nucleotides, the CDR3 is TGTGCCAGCAGCGAACTAGCGGGAAGTTTTAATACGCAGTATTTT. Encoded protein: CASSELAGSFNTQYF.

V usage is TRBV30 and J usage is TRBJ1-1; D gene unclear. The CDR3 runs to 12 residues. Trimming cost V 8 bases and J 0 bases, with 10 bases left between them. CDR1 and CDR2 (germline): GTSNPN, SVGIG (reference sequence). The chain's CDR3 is CAQSRMNTEAFF. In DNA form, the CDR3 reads TGTGCCCAGTCCCGGATGAACACTGAAGCTTTCTTT. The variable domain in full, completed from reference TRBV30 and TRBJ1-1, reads SQTIHQWPATLVQPVGSPLSLECTVEGTSNPNLYWYRQAAGRGLQLLFYSVGIGQISSEVPQNLSASRPQDRQFILSSKKLLLSDSGFYLCAQSRMNTEAFFGQGTRLTVV.

The CDR3 loop reads CASSMGQASTDTQYF. DNA for the CDR3: TGTGCCAGTAGTATGGGACAGGCGAGCACAGATACGCAGTATTTT. This chain joins TRBV19 and TRBJ2-3; TRBD1 aligns across 8 bases. The ends lost 3 bases at V and 0 bases at J; junction bases unmatched: 2. Germline CDR1 and CDR2: LNHDA and SQIVND (reference sequence). The CDR3 is 15 residues long.

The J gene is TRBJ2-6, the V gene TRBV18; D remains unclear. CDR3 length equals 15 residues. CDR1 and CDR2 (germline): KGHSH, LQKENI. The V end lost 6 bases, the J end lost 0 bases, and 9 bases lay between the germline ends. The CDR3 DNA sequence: TGTGCCAGCTCGTACAGCAGCTCTGGGGCCAACGTCCTGACTTTC. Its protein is CASSYSSSGANVLTF.

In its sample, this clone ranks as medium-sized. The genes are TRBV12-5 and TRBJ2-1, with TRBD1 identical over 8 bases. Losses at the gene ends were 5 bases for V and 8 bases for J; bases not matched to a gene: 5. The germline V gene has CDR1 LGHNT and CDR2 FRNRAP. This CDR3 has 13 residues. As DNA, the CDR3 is TGTGCTAGTGGTCAGGGGGCGCGGTATGAGCAGTTCTTC. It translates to CASGQGARYEQFF.

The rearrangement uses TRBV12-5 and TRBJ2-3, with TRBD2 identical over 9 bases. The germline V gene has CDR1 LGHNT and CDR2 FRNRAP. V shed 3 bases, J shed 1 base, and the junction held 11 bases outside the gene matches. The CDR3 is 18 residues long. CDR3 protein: CASGLGLAGTPGTDTQYF. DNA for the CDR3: TGTGCTAGTGGTTTAGGGCTAGCGGGAACGCCTGGCACAGATACGCAGTATTTT. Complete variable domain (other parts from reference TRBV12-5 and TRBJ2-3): DARVTQTPRHKVTEMGQEVTMRCQPILGHNTVFWYRQTMMQGLELLAYFRNRAPLDDSGMPKDRFSAEMPDATLATLKIQPSEPRDSAVYFCASGLGLAGTPGTDTQYFGPGTRLTVL.

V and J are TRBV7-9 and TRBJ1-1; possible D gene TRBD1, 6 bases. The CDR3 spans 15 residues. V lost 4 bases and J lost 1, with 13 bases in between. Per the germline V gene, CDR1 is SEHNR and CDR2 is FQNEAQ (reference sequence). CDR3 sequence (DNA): TGTGCCAGCAGCTCCCGTACAGGGAGGAACACTGAAGCTTTCTTT. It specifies CASSSRTGRNTEAFF.

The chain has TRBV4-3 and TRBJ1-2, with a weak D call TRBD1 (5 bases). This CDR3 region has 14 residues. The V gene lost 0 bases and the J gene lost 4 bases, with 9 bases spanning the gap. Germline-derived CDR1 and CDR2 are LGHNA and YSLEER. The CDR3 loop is CASSQDRAAYGYTF. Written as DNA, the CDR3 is TGCGCCAGCAGCCAAGACAGGGCAGCCTATGGCTACACCTTC.

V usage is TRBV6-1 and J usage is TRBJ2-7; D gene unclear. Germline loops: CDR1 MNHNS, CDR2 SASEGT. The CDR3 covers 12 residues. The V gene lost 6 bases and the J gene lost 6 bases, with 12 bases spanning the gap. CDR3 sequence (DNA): TGTGCCAGCAGGGTCAACTCCGTCGAGCAGTACTTC. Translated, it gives CASRVNSVEQYF.